The rows below give T cell receptor beta chains drawn from one sample of a study of T cells in Graves' hyperthyroidism and ophthalmopathy. MiXCR, run by TCRdb on the multiplex PCR reads, gives a single entry per CDR3 protein. This sample has more than 250,000 distinct CDR3 sequences, with approximately 14% found just once. Input material: blood. Source of these receptors: a woman aged 45 to 65 with Graves' hyperthyroidism that later progressed to Graves' ophthalmopathy. CDR3s include the opening cysteine and the closing phenylalanine or tryptophan. A D gene is named only where the DNA matches it firmly. Size is omitted from some rows. Given values are once, few, many or a class for expanded clones.

J	size	D	V	DNA	CDR3
TRBJ2-5	many	TRBD2	TRBV28	TGTGCCAGCAGTTTGAGTTGGCTAGCGGGAGGTTTCCAGTACTTC	CASSLSWLAGGFQYF
TRBJ2-7	.	TRBD2	TRBV2	TGTGCCAGCAGTGAGCAGACTAGCGGAGCGGGTTACGAGCAGTACTTC	CASSEQTSGAGYEQYF
TRBJ1-3	.	.	TRBV2	TGTGCCGGCAGTGTGGCAGGGAATATGAACACCATATATTTT	CAGSVAGNMNTIYF
TRBJ1-1	many	.	TRBV20-1	TGCAGTGCTAGAGATCTCTTGGGTGGCCCTATGAACACTGAAGCTTTCTTT	CSARDLLGGPMNTEAFF
TRBJ2-1	many	.	TRBV28	TGTGCCAGCTCTACGACAGGGGAGGGTTACAATGAGCAGTTCTTC	CASSTTGEGYNEQFF
TRBJ2-6	many	.	TRBV18	TGTGCCAGCTCACGGGCAGGGAAGATATCTGGGGCCAACGTCCTGACTTTC	CASSRAGKISGANVLTF
TRBJ1-1	.	TRBD1	TRBV6-2/TRBV6-3	TGTGCCAGCCGGGACAGGTCGGCCACTGAAGCTTTCTTT	CASRDRSATEAFF
TRBJ1-2	.	.	TRBV19	TGTGCCAGTAAGGAACCTGGACAGCTCTATGGCTACACCTTC	CASKEPGQLYGYTF
TRBJ2-1	many	TRBD2	TRBV7-2	TGTGCCAGCAGCCCCGGAGGTAGACTAGCGGGAGGGCAGCTAACTACGTACAATGAGCAGTTCTTC	CASSPGGRLAGGQLTTYNEQFF
TRBJ2-7	.	.	TRBV7-9	TGTGCCAGCGGGGATCACGACTCGGGAGAGGTGGGAGAGCAGTACTTC	CASGDHDSGEVGEQYF